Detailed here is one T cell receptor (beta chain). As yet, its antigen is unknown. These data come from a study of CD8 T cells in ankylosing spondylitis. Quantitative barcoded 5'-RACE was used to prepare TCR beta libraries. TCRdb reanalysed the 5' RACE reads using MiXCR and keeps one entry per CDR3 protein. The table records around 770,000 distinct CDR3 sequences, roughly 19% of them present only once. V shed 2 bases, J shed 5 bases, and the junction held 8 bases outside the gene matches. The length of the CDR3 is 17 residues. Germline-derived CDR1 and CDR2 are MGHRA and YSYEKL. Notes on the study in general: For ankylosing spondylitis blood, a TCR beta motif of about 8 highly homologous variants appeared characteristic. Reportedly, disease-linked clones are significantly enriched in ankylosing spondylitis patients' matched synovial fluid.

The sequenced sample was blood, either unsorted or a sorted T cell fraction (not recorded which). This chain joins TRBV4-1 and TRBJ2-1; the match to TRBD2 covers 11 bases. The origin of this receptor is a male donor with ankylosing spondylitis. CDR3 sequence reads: CASSQYDRGLADNEQFF. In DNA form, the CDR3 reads TGCGCCAGCAGCCAATACGATAGGGGACTAGCGGACAATGAGCAGTTCTTC.